The rows below give T cell receptor beta chains drawn from one sample of a study of T-cell reconstitution after alpha-beta-depleted transplantation in children. Each CDR3 protein is one row after TCRdb ran MiXCR on the PCR reads. The sample shows fewer than 700,000 distinct CDR3 sequences, roughly 23% of them seen only once. This sample comprised PBMCs, mostly from graft donor cells, obtained 360 days after TCRalphabeta/CD19-depleted stem cell transplant. The origin of the receptors is a boy under two years old who had a stem cell transplant for acute myeloid leukemia, so the T cells may come from the graft donor. Each CDR3 is given with its conserved first and last residue. A D gene is named only where the DNA matches it firmly. Size is stated for part of the rows, as once, few or many counts, or as a class when the clone is expanded.

J gene	CDR3 length	D gene	clone size	V gene	CDR3 protein	CDR3 DNA
TRBJ2-1	14	TRBD2	few	TRBV20-1	CSADLAGVYNEQFF	TGCAGTGCTGACCTAGCGGGGGTCTACAATGAGCAGTTCTTC
TRBJ2-5	18	.	many	TRBV27	CASSLSKGGQAGWETQYF	TGTGCCAGCAGTTTATCGAAGGGGGGCCAGGCGGGGTGGGAGACCCAGTACTTC
TRBJ2-7	13	TRBD1	few	TRBV29-1	CSVGSGQGLEQYF	TGCAGCGTAGGCTCGGGACAGGGATTGGAGCAGTACTTC
TRBJ2-1	12	.	.	TRBV7-6	CASSLFPNEQFF	TGTGCCAGCAGCTTATTCCCTAATGAGCAGTTCTTC
TRBJ2-1	16	TRBD2	.	TRBV27	CAAIYRSSGGHNEQFF	TGTGCCGCCATTTATCGGAGTAGCGGGGGGCACAATGAGCAGTTCTTC
TRBJ2-1	10	.	.	TRBV12-3/TRBV12-4	CASSSNRPFF	TGTGCCAGCAGCTCTAATCGTCCGTTCTTC
TRBJ2-1	15	.	few	TRBV6-2/TRBV6-3	CASRQEGGSYNEQFF	TGTGCCAGCAGGCAAGAGGGGGGCTCCTACAATGAGCAGTTCTTC
TRBJ2-6	15	.	.	TRBV6-5	CASSSRVAGANVLTF	TGTGCCAGCAGTTCGCGGGTCGCTGGGGCCAACGTCCTGACTTTC
TRBJ2-3	14	TRBD2	many	TRBV5-1	CASRTSRSTDTQYF	TGCGCCAGCCGGACTAGTAGATCGACAGATACGCAGTATTTT
TRBJ2-7	14	.	many	TRBV4-1	CASSQDEVSYEQYF	TGCGCCAGCAGCCAAGATGAGGTTTCCTACGAGCAGTACTTC
TRBJ2-1	15	.	.	TRBV7-2	CASSLADLSYNEQFF	TGTGCCAGCAGCTTAGCGGACCTTTCCTACAATGAGCAGTTCTTC